The 10 T cell receptor beta chains listed next were all sequenced from one sample in a study of blood T cell repertoires in COVID-19. Sequencing used immunoSEQ multiplex PCR; TCRdb keeps in-frame clones, though not all of them. The top ten clones hold around 7.3% of a sample with about 180,000 clones, 75% to 90% of them seen once. Sequencing was done on a sample of peripheral blood. The receptors originated from a woman between 65 and 79 years old with COVID-19, enrolled during active disease.

As to this clone: One end of the junction fails to match germline, which may point to a read error. The chain joins TRBV7-9 to TRBJ1-5, with 11 bases aligning to TRBD1. The germline gives CDR1 SEHNR, CDR2 FQNEAQ (reference sequence). This CDR3 comprises 15 residues. Written as DNA, the CDR3 is TGTGCCAGCAGCCCACGGGATACCCCGGGACAGGGGGTAGCTTTT. It yields the protein CASSPRDTPGQGVAF.

This sequence joins TRBV30 and TRBJ2-3; D unresolved. This CDR3 region has 12 residues. The V and J ends lost 3 bases and 9 bases respectively, with 13 bases between them. Germline CDR1 reads GTSNPN; CDR2 reads SVGIG (reference sequence). CDR3 region: CAWRGPRGTQYF. CDR3 nucleotide sequence: TGTGCCTGGAGGGGCCCCCGTGGGACGCAGTATTTT.

The V call is TRBV3-1 (or the pseudogene TRBV3-2), the J call TRBJ2-7; D gene unclear. This CDR3 has 13 amino acids. Trimming stripped 1 base from V and 7 bases from J, with 11 bases between. Germline CDR1 reads LGHDT; CDR2 reads YNNKEL (reference sequence). This CDR3 is CASSQVTTREQYF. CDR3 in DNA: TGTGCCAGCAGCCAAGTTACTACGAGGGAGCAGTACTTC.

The chain has TRBV5-5 and TRBJ2-1; 8 nucleotides match TRBD1. The germline gives CDR1 SGHKS, CDR2 YYEKEE (reference sequence). V was pared by 4 bases and J by 11 bases, with 17 bases of the junction left unmatched. The CDR3 sequence is 16 residues long. CDR3 sequence: CASSGQGALASVQQFF. The DNA of the CDR3 is TGTGCCAGCAGCGGACAGGGCGCGTTGGCTTCCGTACAGCAGTTCTTC. Variable domain in full (rest from reference TRBV5-5 and TRBJ2-1): DAGVTQSPTHLIKTRGQQVTLRCSPISGHKSVSWYQQVLGQGPQFIFQYYEKEERGRGNFPDRFSARQFPNYSSELNVNALLLGDSALYLCASSGQGALASVQQFFGPGTRLTVL.

The rearrangement links TRBV27 to TRBJ2-6; 10 bases agree with TRBD1. The CDR3 extends over 16 amino acids. The V segment lost 5 bases and the J segment 3 bases; nucleotides outside the gene matches: 4. Per germline, CDR1 MNHEY and CDR2 SMNVEV (reference sequence). The CDR3: CASSRQGAGGANVLTF. CDR3 nucleotide sequence: TGTGCCAGCAGTCGACAGGGGGCAGGTGGGGCCAACGTCCTGACTTTC.

V and J are TRBV28 and TRBJ1-5, with 7 positions matching TRBD1. Germline CDR1 is MDHEN and CDR2 is SYDVKM. With V trimmed by 7 bases and J by 7 bases, 16 bases remained unmatched. This CDR3 is built from 16 residues. CDR3 bases: TGTGCCAGCACTAAGGGGGCGCGGGGGGCGGACCAGCCCCAGCATTTT. Translated, it gives CASTKGARGADQPQHF.

CDR3 coding DNA: TGCGCCAGCAGCCAAGGGACAGGGAGGGACTATGGCTACACCTTC. Amino acid sequence: CASSQGTGRDYGYTF. The chain links TRBV4-3 to TRBJ1-2; TRBD1 matches 8 bases. V shed 1 base, J shed 3 bases, and the junction held 4 bases outside the gene matches. This CDR3 has 15 residues. The germline V gene has CDR1 LGHNA and CDR2 YSLEER.

J is TRBJ1-3 and V is TRBV4-3, with a weak D call TRBD1 (6 bases). From germline, CDR1 is LGHNA and CDR2 YSLEER. V was trimmed by 0 bases and J by 4 bases, leaving 13 bases between them. The CDR3 is made up of 16 amino acids. In DNA form, the CDR3 reads TGCGCCAGCAGCCAAGAAATTTGGGGGCCCGGAAACACCATATATTTT. This sequence encodes CASSQEIWGPGNTIYF.

The chain couples TRBV30 to TRBJ2-1, with D possibly TRBD2 on 7 matching bases. CDR3 size: 16 residues. V lost 4 bases and J 5 bases, leaving 21 bases between the germline ends. In germline, CDR1 is GTSNPN, CDR2 SVGIG (reference sequence). The CDR3 protein is CAWMLGGGWRNNEQFF. CDR3 bases: TGTGCCTGGATGTTGGGAGGGGGGTGGAGAAACAATGAGCAGTTCTTC.

The genes are TRBV4-1 and TRBJ2-3; 11 bases match TRBD2. The junction had 11 bases not matched to a gene; V was cut back by 8 bases and J by 4 bases. The CDR3 is 16 amino acids. Germline CDR1 and CDR2: MGHRA and YSYEKL. CDR3 in DNA: TGCGCCAGCTCATATAGCGGGAGGGCCCTCCCAGATACGCAGTATTTT. Translating gives CASSYSGRALPDTQYF.